What follows is one TCR beta chain and its context. Authors' processing steps: Amplification with reference gene primers provided the estimates of nucleated cell counts. Libraries were prepared by immunoSEQ multiplex PCR; TCRdb keeps only in-frame clonotypes and omits some of them. For V, J and clone size, that table is used; D and trimming come from the DNA. The data hold 90,000 to 100,000 clones, with around 75% observed a single time. The data were obtained in a study of blood T cell repertoires in COVID-19. Across the study: Sources were T cells, B-cell-depleted T cells, or PBMCs; the material itself was cDNA or gDNA.

The sequence was obtained from an older man with acute or convalescent COVID-19. The sequenced material came from peripheral blood.

The CDR3 nucleotides read TGTGCCAGCAGTACTAGCGGGCCTTACGAGCAGTACTTC. Translated: CASSTSGPYEQYF. The chain recombines TRBV25-1 with TRBJ2-7; 9 nucleotides align to TRBD2. The CDR3 has 13 residues. V gave up 5 bases and J gave up 4 bases; unmatched junction bases: 3. Germline V gene sequence: CDR1 MGHDK, CDR2 SYGVNS.